This T cell receptor (beta chain) came from a study of shared clonotypes between healthy human individuals. Points from the study as a whole: Sampling covered nothing but blood. Tissue TCR repertoires likely differ from those found in blood. Generation of non-shared clonotypes was less probable than generation of clonotypes shared by all four donors.

Points on this clone: Its specificity is unknown.

The V end was cut by 2 bases, the J end by 5 bases, with 15 bases between. The length of the CDR3 is 15 residues. Germline V gene sequence: CDR1 MRHNA, CDR2 SNTAGT. Deep-level settings were used for running the assay. DNA at about 200 ng, approximately 30,000 T cell genomes, went into sorted-subset replicate PCRs. The protocol was immunoSEQ multiplex PCR, while the TCRdb copy is restricted to in-frame clones and leaves out a portion. The table lists 1.5 million to 1.9 million clones, 95% to 99% of them singletons. The chain uses TRBV6-4 and TRBJ2-5; D is ambiguous. Material for sequencing was naive CD4+ T cells sorted from blood. Subset meaning: CD45RA+ positively selected. This sequence originates from a man younger than 45 in good health. CDR3 sequence: CASSDPRSSQETQYF. DNA of the CDR3: TGTGCCAGCAGTGACCCGAGGTCATCTCAGGAGACCCAGTACTTC.